This T cell receptor (beta chain) was sequenced in a study of blood T cell repertoires in COVID-19. About the research overall: Spain, Italy and the United States supplied samples that represented acute and convalescent COVID-19. Sources were T cells, B-cell-depleted T cells, or PBMCs; the material itself was cDNA or gDNA.

Donors in Cohort 3 who had recovered were those with two negative PCRs, healthcare professional clearance, or resolution of their symptoms. J gave up 4 bases and V 2 bases, and 3 bases lay outside the gene matches. Germline loops: CDR1 GTSNPN, CDR2 SVGIG (reference sequence). This CDR3 has 13 amino acids. How the authors handled the data: Nucleated cell number was recorded as an estimate derived from reference gene primer amplification. TCRdb keeps only in-frame clones here, not all; method: immunoSEQ multiplex PCR. That table is the source of V, J and clone size, and D and trimming were worked out from the DNA. Seen here are under 300,000 clones, approximately 84% observed once, and the top ten hold roughly 15%.

The rearrangement uses TRBV30 and TRBJ1-1, with 8 nucleotides matching TRBD1. This receptor was obtained from a man aged 18 to 35 who had recovered from COVID-19. Sequenced sample: PBMCs or T cells enriched from blood (not recorded which). For the CDR3, the DNA is TGTGCCTGGAGTCGACAGGGGAGCACTGAAGCTTTCTTT. Encoded protein: CAWSRQGSTEAFF.